Following are 25 T cell receptor beta chains from one sample sequenced in a study of blood T cells in healthy people across ages. A sample-barcoded 5' primer and a J-beta primer mix were used in a second PCR of about 7 to 11 cycles. MiXCR, applied by TCRdb to the 5' RACE reads, yields one record per CDR3 protein. This table holds 1 million or so distinct CDR3 sequences, under 30% found once. These data also featured in a second study, about T cells of mothers and their children.

The specimen sequenced was blood. Receptor source: a girl aged 2-9 years in good health.

This clonotype has only a few counts. This chain links TRBV25-1 with TRBJ2-1; no definite D call. V was cut by 1 base and J by 0 bases, with 13 bases left in between. Germline CDR1 reads MGHDK; CDR2 reads SYGVNS. The length of the CDR3 is 17 residues. The CDR3 region is CASSEWAGPGSYNEQFF. The CDR3 bases are TGTGCCAGCAGTGAATGGGCAGGACCCGGCTCCTACAATGAGCAGTTCTTC.

This rearrangement joins TRBV6-4 to TRBJ2-5, with TRBD2 matching 13 bases. The V segment lost 3 bases and the J segment 4 bases; nucleotides outside the gene matches: 2. CDR3 length equals 15 residues. Germline V CDR1 and CDR2: MRHNA, SNTAGT. In nucleotides, the CDR3 is TGTGCCAGCAGTGAAGGGACTAGCGGGGCAGAGACCCAGTACTTC. This gives the protein CASSEGTSGAETQYF.

This rearrangement joins TRBV11-2 to TRBJ2-3; TRBD2 is a possible D gene (7 bases). This CDR3 has 16 residues. Germline lookup yields CDR1 SGHAT and CDR2 FQNNGV. Trimming shortened V by 5 bases and J by 5 bases, and 20 bases separated the two germline ends. The CDR3, as DNA: TGTGCCAGCAGCGGCGGGGGCTTAAATCACGGAGATACGCAGTATTTT. It translates to CASSGGGLNHGDTQYF.

The chain joins TRBV28 to TRBJ2-1; perhaps TRBD1 as D (5 bases). Germline CDR1 MDHEN, CDR2 SYDVKM. The length of the CDR3 is 14 residues. V was shortened by 10 bases and J by 0 bases, with 13 bases between the two germline ends. CDR3 loop: CAINRRSSYNEQFF. CDR3 nucleotide sequence: TGTGCCATAAACAGGCGTAGCTCCTACAATGAGCAGTTCTTC.

The chain couples TRBV5-1 to TRBJ2-1; 11 bases fit TRBD2. The DNA matches TRBJ2-7 better at its end, which makes the J call doubtful. Germline CDR1 reads SGHRS; CDR2 reads YFSETQ. The CDR3 is 14 residues long. The CDR3 is CASSLGWTSGEQYF. The CDR3 DNA is TGCGCCAGCAGCTTGGGGTGGACTAGCGGGGAGCAGTACTTC.

The chain joins TRBV7-9 to TRBJ2-1, with D perhaps matching TRBD2 (6 bases). The ends were cut back, 3 bases at V and 5 bases at J, with 11 bases in the middle. Per germline, CDR1 SEHNR and CDR2 FQNEAQ (reference sequence). The CDR3 totals 14 residues. CDR3 DNA sequence: TGTGCCAGCAGCTTTCGGGGAGGTCACAATGAGCAGTTCTTC. Protein product: CASSFRGGHNEQFF.

This clonotype has a handful of counts. The chain is built from TRBV11-1 and TRBJ2-3; TRBD2 agrees at 11 bases. CDR1 SGHAT and CDR2 FQDESV come from the germline V gene (reference sequence). V lost 5 bases, J lost 3 bases, and 7 bases stayed unmatched. The CDR3 runs 16 residues. The CDR3 protein is CASSLQTSGATDTQYF. CDR3 sequence (DNA): TGTGCCAGCAGCCTCCAGACTAGCGGGGCGACAGATACGCAGTATTTT.

In its sample, this clonotype was seen a few times. V is TRBV27 and J is TRBJ2-1; TRBD1 agrees at 9 bases. The DNA matches TRBJ2-5 better at its end, which makes the J call doubtful. This CDR3 comprises 14 residues. CDR1 and CDR2 from the germline V gene are MNHEY and SMNVEV (reference sequence). Here the CDR3 DNA reads TGTGCCAGCACTACAGGGGGCGCCGGAGAGACCCAGTACTTC. Its translation is CASTTGGAGETQYF.

This clonotype has only a few counts. The CDR3 loop is CASSLPSSGTGELFF. DNA for the CDR3: TGTGCCAGCAGTTTGCCCTCCTCGGGGACCGGGGAGCTGTTTTTT. This rearrangement joins TRBV28 to TRBJ2-2; the D gene is possibly TRBD2 (5 bases). CDR3 length: 15 residues. CDR1 and CDR2 (germline): MDHEN, SYDVKM. The ends were cut back, 3 bases at V and 5 bases at J, with 13 bases in the middle.

There are a few counts of this clonotype. V is TRBV20-1 and J is TRBJ2-6; D gene ambiguous. Trimming left V 0 bases short and J 0 bases short, with 6 bases between. Germline assignment: CDR1 DFQATT and CDR2 SNEGSKA (reference sequence). CDR3 size: 15 residues. The CDR3, as DNA: TGCAGTGCTAGAGACAAGGACTCTGGGGCCAACGTCCTGACTTTC. This encodes CSARDKDSGANVLTF.

This chain connects TRBV5-1 to TRBJ2-5; D might be TRBD1 (6 bases). The J call is doubtful: the DNA matches TRBJ2-1 better. The CDR3 runs to 13 residues. The germline CDR1 and CDR2 sequences are SGHRS and YFSETQ. The CDR3 DNA reads as TGCGCCAGCAGCGAGACAGGTCTCGATGAGCAGTTCTTC. This sequence encodes CASSETGLDEQFF.

The gene calls are TRBV12-3 or TRBV12-4 and TRBJ2-7; 13 bases map to TRBD2. V dropped 6 bases and J dropped 7; count of bases not matched to a gene: 9. The CDR3 has 15 amino acids. The CDR3 loop is CASRTGTSGIGEQYF. In nucleotides, the CDR3 is TGTGCCAGCAGAACCGGGACTAGCGGGATAGGAGAGCAGTACTTC.

This clonotype was picked up a small number of times. The chain's CDR3 is CASGPTGGLEGYTF. The CDR3, as DNA: TGTGCCAGCGGACCGACAGGGGGCTTGGAGGGCTACACCTTC. V and J are TRBV6-1 and TRBJ1-2, with 10 positions matching TRBD1. Per germline, CDR1 MNHNS and CDR2 SASEGT. Trimming at V came to 8 bases and at J to 8 bases, leaving 11 bases not matched to a gene. The CDR3 has 14 residues.

The genes are TRBV4-1 and TRBJ2-1; D assignment may be TRBD1 or TRBD2 (5 bases each). This CDR3 spans 13 amino acids. Trimming shortened V by 2 bases and J by 6 bases, and 8 bases separated the two germline ends. CDR1 MGHRA and CDR2 YSYEKL come from the germline V gene. The CDR3 region is CASSQPGTNEQFF. The DNA for the CDR3 is TGCGCCAGCAGCCAACCCGGGACCAATGAGCAGTTCTTC.

The V gene is TRBV9, the J gene TRBJ2-5; 7 bases match TRBD2. CDR3 size: 15 residues. J gave up 0 bases and V 3 bases, and 5 bases lay outside the gene matches. From germline, CDR1 is SGDLS and CDR2 YYNGEE. CDR3 sequence: CASSAGDYHQETQYF. The CDR3, as DNA: TGTGCCAGCAGCGCGGGGGACTACCACCAAGAGACCCAGTACTTC.

The V and J genes are TRBV12-3 or TRBV12-4 and TRBJ2-1; TRBD2 matches 8 bases. The junction had 6 bases not matched to a gene; V was cut back by 3 bases and J by 2 bases. This CDR3 region has 16 residues. In DNA, the CDR3 is TGTGCCAGCAGTTTGCTAACGGGAGGGGCCTACAATGAGCAGTTCTTC. It codes for CASSLLTGGAYNEQFF.

This clonotype was seen a few times. V gene TRBV28 combines with J gene TRBJ2-3; D gene unclear. The germline V gene encodes CDR1 MDHEN and CDR2 SYDVKM. The length of the CDR3 is 15 residues. V gave up 4 bases and J gave up 2 bases, with 13 bases separating them. This CDR3 reads CASSSPRFSTDTQYF. CDR3 nucleotide sequence: TGTGCCAGCAGTTCTCCCCGATTCTCCACAGATACGCAGTATTTT.

The V gene is TRBV27, the J gene TRBJ2-3; 12 bases fit TRBD2. The CDR3 consists of 16 residues. V was pared by 5 bases and J by 2 bases, with 5 bases of the junction left unmatched. Germline V gives CDR1 MNHEY, CDR2 SMNVEV (reference sequence). The CDR3 region is CASSPRLAGATDTQYF. In nucleotides, the CDR3 is TGTGCCAGCAGTCCGAGACTAGCGGGAGCCACAGATACGCAGTATTTT.

The genes are TRBV5-1 and TRBJ2-7, with D maybe TRBD2 (6 bases). Germline V gives CDR1 SGHRS, CDR2 YFSETQ. The CDR3 consists of 16 residues. With 6 bases removed from V and 2 bases from J, the gap between germline ends came to 21 bases. CDR3 DNA sequence: TGCGCCAGCACTGTCAGCCCCGGCGGGATAGCCTACGAGCAGTACTTC. It specifies CASTVSPGGIAYEQYF.

The chain uses TRBV6-5 and TRBJ1-2; D gene ambiguous. There are 16 residues in the CDR3. The germline V gene encodes CDR1 MNHEY and CDR2 SVGAGI. V was clipped by 2 bases and J by 8 bases, with 21 bases between them. The CDR3 DNA is TGTGCCAGCAGTTACGGGAAGAGCGTTCCCATAAAGGGCTACACCTTC. Its translation is CASSYGKSVPIKGYTF.

The chain recombines TRBV6-5 with TRBJ2-2, with a weak D call TRBD1 (5 bases). This CDR3 has 18 amino acids. The V and J ends lost 4 bases and 2 bases respectively, with 20 bases between them. Looked up from germline, CDR1 is MNHEY and CDR2 is SVGAGI. CDR3 coding DNA: TGTGCCAGCAGTTTCAAATCTCAGGGATTCCTTAACACCGGGGAGCTGTTTTTT. It specifies CASSFKSQGFLNTGELFF.

This clonotype was counted only a few times. The rearrangement joins TRBV6-6 to TRBJ2-2, with TRBD2 matching over 7 bases. V lost 6 bases, J lost 7 bases, and 11 bases stayed unmatched. The V gene's germline CDR1 is MNHNY and CDR2 SVGAGI (reference sequence). This CDR3 region has 15 residues. CDR3 in DNA: TGTGCCAGCAGCGCCTTAAGCGGGACGGACGGGGAGCTGTTTTTT. As protein: CASSALSGTDGELFF.

This chain connects TRBV7-9 to TRBJ2-1; possibly TRBD2 for D (5 bases). In germline, CDR1 is SEHNR, CDR2 FQNEAQ (reference sequence). This CDR3 spans 12 amino acids. V was clipped by 6 bases and J by 7 bases, with 10 bases between them. CDR3 DNA: TGTGCCAGCAGTAACTGGGAGAATGAGCAGTTCTTC. Protein product: CASSNWENEQFF.

V is TRBV28 and J is TRBJ2-5; 11 nucleotides align to TRBD2. CDR3 length: 17 residues. Germline loops: CDR1 MDHEN, CDR2 SYDVKM. J lost 7 bases, V lost 6 bases, and 16 bases had no gene match. For the CDR3, the DNA is TGTGCCAGCAGCCCGGGACTAGCGGTAGAGAGAGCCTGGACCCAGTACTTC. It codes for CASSPGLAVERAWTQYF.

This clonotype was recorded once. V and J are TRBV27 and TRBJ2-5; unclear D gene. The J call is in doubt because the DNA end fits TRBJ2-1 better. CDR3 length equals 13 residues. Germline-derived CDR1 and CDR2 are MNHEY and SMNVEV (reference sequence). CDR3 protein: CASVATLGNEQFF. The CDR3 DNA reads as TGTGCCAGCGTAGCTACGCTCGGCAATGAGCAGTTCTTC.